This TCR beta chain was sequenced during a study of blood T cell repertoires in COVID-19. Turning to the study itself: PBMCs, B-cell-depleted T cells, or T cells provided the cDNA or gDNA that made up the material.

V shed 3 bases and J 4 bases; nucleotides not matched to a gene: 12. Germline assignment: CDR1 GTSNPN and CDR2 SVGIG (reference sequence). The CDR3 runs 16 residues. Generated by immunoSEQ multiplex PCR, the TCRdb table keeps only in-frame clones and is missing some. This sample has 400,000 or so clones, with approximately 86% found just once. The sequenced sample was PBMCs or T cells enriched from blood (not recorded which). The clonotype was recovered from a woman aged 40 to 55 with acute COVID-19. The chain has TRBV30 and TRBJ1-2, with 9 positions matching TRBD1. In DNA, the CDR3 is TGTGCCTGGAGGGGAGGGACAGGGCCTCCACCCTATGGCTACACCTTC. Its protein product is CAWRGGTGPPPYGYTF.